This TCR beta chain is drawn from a study of T cell repertoires in cytomegalovirus infection. TCRdb reprocessed the reads via MiXCR and lists one record per CDR3 protein. This table has about 830,000 distinct CDR3 sequences, 32% appearing once. Turning to this clonotype: Its antigen is unknown.

Sample: cultured CD8+ T cells from PBMCs, taken from culture after CMV antigen stimulation. This sequence was found in a human donor in good health (CMV status not recorded). Some clones in this sample may be carry-over from other donors' samples.

CDR3 loop: CASRGGTAKRTDTQYF. Here the CDR3 DNA reads TGTGCCAGCAGGGGTGGGACAGCCAAAAGAACAGATACGCAGTATTTT. This sequence joins TRBV7-9 and TRBJ2-3; 7 nucleotides match TRBD1. Germline V gene lookup returns CDR1 SEHNR and CDR2 FQNEAQ (reference sequence). V dropped 6 bases and J dropped 3; count of bases not matched to a gene: 12. The CDR3 loop spans 16 amino acids.